Here is one T cell receptor beta chain with its context. Antigen specificity is unknown. These data come from a study of identical twins. General study results and limits: The study drew conclusions from cross-sectional statistical analysis, not from following the same donors.

Template switching (which added a universal primer site) was used, and cDNA carried unique molecular identifiers. TCRdb reprocessed the 5' RACE reads via MiXCR and lists one record per CDR3 protein. The repertoire consists of some 96,000 distinct CDR3 sequences, with 4.5% to 6.5% occurring once and the leading ten covering roughly 12%. V was trimmed by 3 bases and J by 7 bases, leaving 14 bases between them. CDR3 length equals 14 residues. Germline V gene data show CDR1 as SGHRS and CDR2 as YFSETQ. This TCR was recovered from a woman aged 45-60 years in good health. Sequencing was carried out using memory T cells sorted from blood. This chain links TRBV5-1 with TRBJ2-1, with unresolved D. CDR3 loop: CASSWPTERNEQFF. Here the CDR3 DNA reads TGCGCCAGCAGCTGGCCCACGGAGAGGAATGAGCAGTTCTTC.